This T cell receptor (beta chain) was recorded in a study of shared clonotypes between healthy human individuals. Regarding the study as a whole: Specimens sampled were limited to blood, with tissue repertoires likely differing.

Generated by immunoSEQ multiplex PCR, the TCRdb table keeps only in-frame clones and is missing some. The sample records about 490,000 clones, less than 80% being singletons. Concerning this clone itself: Its target is not known.

The CDR3 sequence is 13 residues long. Germline CDR1 and CDR2: SGHTA and FQGNSA. The V end lost 1 base, the J end lost 9 bases, and 10 bases lay between the germline ends. This receptor was obtained from a middle-aged woman in good health. Some clones in this sample may be carry-over from other donors' samples. The rearrangement joins TRBV7-2 to TRBJ2-1; D is uncertain. Sequencing was carried out using PBMCs. CDR3 in DNA: TGTGCCAGCAGCTTAGTGAGGAAGACTGAGCAGTTCTTC. It encodes CASSLVRKTEQFF.